The T cell receptor beta chain under discussion was sequenced for a study of regulatory T cells in long-lasting Graves disease. Study-wide results and caveats: Newly diagnosed disease favored TRBV20-1 and TRBJ2-1 over persistent disease.

Sample time point: newly diagnosed GD, antithyroid drugs for less than 3 months. From PBMCs, RNA was extracted and then used to make the TCR library. By American Thyroid Association guidelines, Graves' disease was diagnosed in the cohort. Germline V CDR1 and CDR2: SGHRS, YFSETQ. The CDR3 spans 15 residues. V was clipped by 4 bases and J by 3 bases; unmatched bases: 7. The TCR beta library used iRepertoire HTBI primers with Arm-PCR amplification of CDR3. TCRdb used MiXCR to reprocess the multiplex PCR reads, holding one entry per CDR3 protein. The sample carries 540,000 or so distinct CDR3 sequences, approximately 12% recorded once. In its sample, this clonotype was seen many times. Its antigen is unknown. These same records also appear under a second study, on T cells in Graves' hyperthyroidism and ophthalmopathy. That work contributes: Stability of Graves' hyperthyroidism was defined as absent ophthalmopathy progression within 18 months. Uncontrolled infections, other autoimmune diseases, pregnancy or lactation led to exclusion of patients.

The clonotype was recovered from a man younger than 40 with Graves disease. The source material was peripheral blood mononuclear cells (PBMCs), sampled at new diagnosis, from a patient treated with antithyroid drugs. The chain carries TRBV5-1 and TRBJ2-1, with TRBD2 matching over 7 bases. This CDR3 is CASSRGSGNYNEQFF. The CDR3 DNA reads TGCGCCAGCAGCCGCGGGAGTGGGAACTACAATGAGCAGTTCTTC.